Each of the 29 T cell receptor beta chains below was sequenced from the same sample in a study of T-cell memory formation after mild COVID-19. TCRdb reprocessed the 5' RACE reads via MiXCR and lists one record per CDR3 protein. The table shows 300,000 to 400,000 distinct CDR3 sequences, with more than 15% occurring only once. Sequencing was performed on PBMCs or a T cell subset sorted from them (not recorded which). These receptors came from a young man who had mild COVID-19 (a few samples of this study predate the infection). Cell type and time point are not known.

This CDR3 reads CASSFMGPNQPQHF. CDR3 nucleotides: TGTGCCAGCAGTTTTATGGGGCCCAATCAGCCCCAGCATTTT. The chain combines TRBV7-2 with TRBJ1-5, with D maybe TRBD1 (5 bases). V was pared by 6 bases and J by 3 bases, with 12 bases between. From germline, CDR1 is SGHTA and CDR2 FQGNSA. This CDR3 contains 14 residues.

In nucleotides, the CDR3 is TGTGCCAGCAGCGCCACAGGGGGAAAACTGTTTTTT. Translating it yields CASSATGGKLFF. The J gene is TRBJ1-4, the V gene TRBV5-5; 8 positions match TRBD1. Germline V gene data show CDR1 as SGHKS and CDR2 as YYEKEE (reference sequence). This CDR3 is 12 amino acids long. Trimming removed 4 bases from V and 10 bases from J; junction bases left unmatched: 3.

J is TRBJ1-1 and V is TRBV5-1; perhaps TRBD1 as D (5 bases). This CDR3 has 14 residues. The V gene's germline CDR1 is SGHRS and CDR2 YFSETQ. V was cut by 0 bases and J by 1 base, with 7 bases left in between. In nucleotides, the CDR3 is TGCGCCAGCAGCTTGGACACAGGGAACACTGAAGCTTTCTTT. It translates to CASSLDTGNTEAFF.

The gene calls are TRBV7-9 and TRBJ2-4, with D possibly matching TRBD1 (7 bases). The germline V gene has CDR1 SEHNR and CDR2 FQNEAQ (reference sequence). V was cut by 4 bases and J by 5 bases, with 21 bases left in between. CDR3 size: 17 residues. The DNA of the CDR3 is TGTGCCAGCAGCTCTCAGGGGGGAAGGGTAGGCCAAAACATTCAGTACTTC. Translated: CASSSQGGRVGQNIQYF.

The genes are TRBV29-1 and TRBJ2-2; 9 bases match TRBD1. Trimming at V came to 7 bases and at J to 6 bases, leaving 9 bases not matched to a gene. CDR1 is SQVTM, CDR2 ANQGSEA, per germline. This CDR3 contains 14 residues. The CDR3 region is CSAGTGSRAGELFF. CDR3 coding DNA: TGCAGCGCTGGGACAGGGAGCCGTGCCGGGGAGCTGTTTTTT.

This clonotype was counted between two and nine times. The CDR3 is CSVWAYGYTF. The CDR3 DNA is TGCAGCGTCTGGGCCTATGGCTACACCTTC. The V call is TRBV29-1, the J call TRBJ1-2; D uncertain. Trimming left V 6 bases short and J 4 bases short, with 6 bases between. The CDR3 has 10 residues. CDR1 SQVTM and CDR2 ANQGSEA come from the germline V gene. The entire variable domain, with the rest obtained from reference TRBV29-1 and TRBJ1-2, is as follows: SAVISQKPSRDICQRGTSLTIQCQVDSQVTMMFWYRQQPGQSLTLIATANQGSEATYESGFVIDKFPISRPNLTFSTLTVSNMSPEDSSIYLCSVWAYGYTFGSGTRLTVV.

This clonotype was detected once. V is TRBV5-6 and J is TRBJ1-5; TRBD1 matches 8 bases. This CDR3 is built from 16 residues. V lost 1 base to trimming and J lost 3 bases; unmatched junction nucleotides: 6. Germline assignment: CDR1 SGHDT and CDR2 YYEEEE. The CDR3 sequence is CASSLYPGQVNQPQHF. Here the CDR3 DNA reads TGTGCCAGCAGCTTGTATCCGGGACAGGTCAATCAGCCCCAGCATTTT. Full variable domain (missing parts from reference TRBV5-6 and TRBJ1-5): DAGVTQSPTHLIKTRGQQVTLRCSPKSGHDTVSWYQQALGQGPQFIFQYYEEEERQRGNFPDRFSGHQFPNYSSELNVNALLLGDSALYLCASSLYPGQVNQPQHFGDGTRLSIL.

The rearrangement joins TRBV9 to TRBJ1-1; D gene uncertain. Trimming shortened V by 5 bases and J by 6 bases, and 14 bases separated the two germline ends. The length of the CDR3 is 13 residues. Germline V CDR1 and CDR2: SGDLS, YYNGEE. In DNA form, the CDR3 reads TGTGCCAGCAGTGCCGGGTCAGGCCCTGAAGCTTTCTTT. This translates into CASSAGSGPEAFF.

The CDR3 region has the DNA TGTGCCAGCAGTCGTTCTCGGGGGGGAAACACCATATATTTT. Translation gives CASSRSRGGNTIYF. This chain joins TRBV9 and TRBJ1-3; D perhaps matches TRBD1 (5 bases). The V and J ends lost 5 bases and 4 bases respectively, with 13 bases between them. This CDR3 is 14 amino acids long. From germline, CDR1 is SGDLS and CDR2 YYNGEE.

This clonotype was recorded once. The chain uses TRBV18 and TRBJ2-1, with D tentatively TRBD1 (6 bases). Germline CDR1 reads KGHSH; CDR2 reads LQKENI. The CDR3 is made up of 13 amino acids. V was cut by 4 bases and J by 8 bases, with 12 bases left in between. CDR3 sequence: CASSLYRADEQFF. The CDR3 nucleotides are TGTGCCAGCTCACTTTACAGGGCTGATGAGCAGTTCTTC. The complete variable domain, with remaining parts taken from reference TRBV18 and TRBJ2-1, reads NAGVMQNPRHLVRRRGQEARLRCSPMKGHSHVYWYRQLPEEGLKFMVYLQKENIIDESGMPKERFSAEFPKEGPSILRIQQVVRGDSAAYFCASSLYRADEQFFGPGTRLTVL.

The CDR3 region is CASSPNIGYEQYV. The CDR3 nucleotides read TGCGCCAGCAGCCCGAACATAGGCTACGAGCAGTACGTC. The rearrangement uses TRBV4-1 and TRBJ2-7; no clear D. CDR1 is MGHRA and CDR2 is YSYEKL in the germline V gene. This CDR3 region has 13 residues. Trimming took off 4 bases at V and 3 bases at J, with 10 bases between the two ends.

This clonotype was seen ten or more times. The V gene is TRBV7-2, the J gene TRBJ2-5; a possible D gene is TRBD1 (5 bases). Germline CDR1 and CDR2: SGHTA and FQGNSA. Trimming took off 5 bases at V and 5 bases at J, with 18 bases between the two ends. This CDR3 region has 15 residues. The CDR3 is CASSPRTQLWETQYF. The CDR3 DNA reads as TGTGCCAGCAGCCCGCGGACACAGCTATGGGAGACCCAGTACTTC. The full variable domain, completed using reference TRBV7-2 and TRBJ2-5, is GAGVSQSPSNKVTEKGKDVELRCDPISGHTALYWYRQSLGQGLEFLIYFQGNSAPDKSGLPSDRFSAERTGGSVSTLTIQRTQQEDSAVYLCASSPRTQLWETQYFGPGTRLLVL.

This clonotype has just a few counts. The CDR3 sequence: CASSQGPPGGEQYV. CDR3 nucleotide sequence: TGTGCCAGCAGCCAAGGACCCCCTGGGGGCGAGCAGTACGTC. The chain joins TRBV3-1 to TRBJ2-7; possibly TRBD1 or TRBD2 for D (5 bases each). CDR1 and CDR2 from the germline V gene are LGHDT and YNNKEL (reference sequence). V shed 1 base and J shed 6 bases, with 13 bases lying between them. This CDR3 region has 14 residues.

This clonotype has a count of ten or more. The rearrangement joins TRBV6-5 to TRBJ2-7; D not certain. The CDR3 is 13 amino acids. Per germline, CDR1 MNHEY and CDR2 SVGAGI. With 7 bases removed from V and 2 bases from J, the gap between germline ends came to 12 bases. The CDR3 is CASTKPGTYEQYF. As DNA, the CDR3 is TGTGCCAGCACCAAGCCAGGAACCTACGAGCAGTACTTC.

This clonotype has a handful of counts. A junction boundary mismatches the germline segment, possibly from a read error. The chain combines TRBV7-2 with TRBJ2-7; D is possibly TRBD2 (5 bases). The germline gives CDR1 SGHTA, CDR2 FQGNSA. CDR3 length: 14 residues. CDR3 sequence (DNA): TGTGCCAGCAGCCTAGCCCACAGCTCCTACGAGCAGTACTTC. This codes for CASSLAHSSYEQYF. The whole variable domain, filled in from reference TRBV7-2 and TRBJ2-7, reads GAGVSQSPSNKVTEKGKDVELRCDPISGHTALYWYRQSLGQGLEFLIYFQGNSAPDKSGLPSDRFSAERTGGSVSTLTIQRTQQEDSAVYLCASSLAHSSYEQYFGPGTRLTVT.

This clonotype was detected only a few times. This chain uses TRBV12-3 or TRBV12-4 with TRBJ1-1; tentative D call: TRBD1 (5 bases). Trimming stripped 3 bases from V and 0 bases from J, with 11 bases between. This CDR3 spans 15 amino acids. The CDR3 DNA reads TGTGCCAGCAGTTTTGGGGGGGAGATGAACACTGAAGCTTTCTTT. Translated, it gives CASSFGGEMNTEAFF.

This clonotype occurred a few times. The chain recombines TRBV5-1 with TRBJ2-5, with TRBD1 identical over 8 bases. V lost 6 bases and J lost 5; bases outside the gene matches: 6. The CDR3 is 13 residues long. Germline V gene lookup returns CDR1 SGHRS and CDR2 YFSETQ. This CDR3 reads CASNSGGKETQYF. CDR3 nucleotides: TGCGCCAGCAATTCAGGGGGCAAGGAGACCCAGTACTTC.

This clonotype was observed a handful of times. This chain joins TRBV19 and TRBJ1-1, with D possibly TRBD1 on 5 matching bases. V was pared by 2 bases and J by 4 bases, with 14 bases between. Per the germline V gene, CDR1 is LNHDA and CDR2 is SQIVND (reference sequence). The CDR3 runs to 15 residues. The CDR3 DNA follows: TGTGCCAGTAGTATAAATGGAAGGGACGGCACTGAAGCTTTCTTT. Protein sequence: CASSINGRDGTEAFF.

The J gene is TRBJ1-2, the V gene TRBV6-2 or TRBV6-3, with a tentative D call TRBD1 (5 bases). The germline V gene encodes CDR1 MNHEY and CDR2 SVGEGT. The V end was cut by 8 bases, the J end by 4 bases, with 11 bases between. The CDR3 loop spans 12 amino acids. CDR3 DNA: TGTGCCAGCGGGGACGGAGGCTATGGCTACACCTTC. This encodes CASGDGGYGYTF.

The chain recombines TRBV7-9 with TRBJ2-5; the match to TRBD1 covers 12 bases. V lost 7 bases to trimming and J lost 4 bases; unmatched junction nucleotides: 13. Per germline, CDR1 SEHNR and CDR2 FQNEAQ (reference sequence). This CDR3 comprises 17 residues. The CDR3 loop is CASTEWGDRGRRETQYF. Written as DNA, the CDR3 is TGTGCCAGCACCGAGTGGGGGGACAGGGGGCGGCGAGAGACCCAGTACTTC.

This clonotype has only a few counts. The V and J genes are TRBV20-1 and TRBJ1-1, with unresolved D. V lost 0 bases, J lost 3 bases, and 8 bases lay in between. There are 13 residues in the CDR3. Germline CDR1 is DFQATT and CDR2 is SNEGSKA (reference sequence). CDR3 amino acids: CSARDRLDTEAFF. The CDR3 bases are TGCAGTGCTAGAGATCGACTGGACACTGAAGCTTTCTTT.

Ten or more counts support this clonotype. The chain is built from TRBV5-1 and TRBJ1-1; unclear D gene. The CDR3 loop spans 13 amino acids. From germline, CDR1 is SGHRS and CDR2 YFSETQ. Trimming took off 3 bases at V and 3 bases at J, with 9 bases between the two ends. The CDR3 region is CASSSSGYTEAFF. DNA of the CDR3: TGCGCCAGCAGCTCCTCGGGGTACACTGAAGCTTTCTTT.

This chain uses TRBV28 with TRBJ1-4; D is possibly TRBD1 (6 bases). The V end was cut by 1 base, the J end by 8 bases, with 14 bases between. CDR1 and CDR2 (germline): MDHEN, SYDVKM. CDR3 length: 15 amino acids. In nucleotides, the CDR3 is TGTGCCAGCAGTTTATTCGGGGGCGCCGGGGAAAAACTGTTTTTT. It codes for CASSLFGGAGEKLFF.

This clonotype came up a few times. The CDR3 coding sequence is TGTGCCAGCAGTCGGACAGGGGGCGCGTACCAAACTAATGAAAAACTGTTTTTT. Translation gives CASSRTGGAYQTNEKLFF. The V call is TRBV28, the J call TRBJ1-4; 11 bases are a match to TRBD1. V dropped 5 bases and J dropped 1; count of bases not matched to a gene: 9. Per the germline V gene, CDR1 is MDHEN and CDR2 is SYDVKM. The CDR3 covers 18 residues.

This clonotype was found a few times. V gene TRBV9 combines with J gene TRBJ2-5; 12 bases agree with TRBD2. Germline loops: CDR1 SGDLS, CDR2 YYNGEE. This CDR3 has 17 residues. The J segment lost 1 base and the V segment lost 3 bases, leaving 7 bases of the junction unmatched. The DNA for the CDR3 is TGTGCCAGCAGCGCAGCTCGGACTAGCGGGGTCCAAGAGACCCAGTACTTC. It translates to CASSAARTSGVQETQYF.

This chain links TRBV14 with TRBJ2-2; no clear D. The CDR3 is 16 amino acids. The germline CDR1 and CDR2 sequences are SGHDN and FVKESK. V was trimmed by 1 base and J by 3 bases, leaving 12 bases between them. The CDR3: CASSQGPQTYTGELFF. The CDR3 DNA reads TGTGCCAGCAGCCAAGGTCCCCAGACCTACACCGGGGAGCTGTTTTTT.

The chain couples TRBV12-3 or TRBV12-4 to TRBJ2-7, with a tentative D call TRBD2 (6 bases). CDR3 length: 13 residues. V lost 4 bases to trimming and J lost 6 bases, with 13 bases between them. The CDR3, as DNA: TGTGCCAGCAGTTCGGGGGACGGAGCCGAGCAGTACTTC. Translated, it gives CASSSGDGAEQYF.

At least ten counts were recorded for this clonotype. The genes are TRBV6-1 and TRBJ2-7; D is uncertain. The CDR3 runs to 13 residues. Trimming removed 6 bases at V and 0 bases at J, with 9 bases between. Per the germline V gene, CDR1 is MNHNS and CDR2 is SASEGT. The CDR3 reads CASRKRSSYEQYV. The DNA of the CDR3 is TGTGCCAGCAGGAAGAGAAGCTCCTACGAGCAGTACGTC.

This clonotype was detected a few times. V gene TRBV27 combines with J gene TRBJ2-3; D is ambiguous. The V end lost 0 bases, the J end lost 4 bases, and 11 bases lay between the germline ends. The CDR3 spans 15 residues. CDR1 is MNHEY, CDR2 SMNVEV, per germline (reference sequence). CDR3 region: CASSLSMGFADTQYF. In DNA, the CDR3 is TGTGCCAGCAGTTTATCGATGGGGTTCGCAGATACGCAGTATTTT.